The text below deals with one T cell receptor beta chain. The CDR3 spans 15 residues. Losses at the gene ends were 2 bases for V and 4 bases for J; bases not matched to a gene: 2. Germline CDR1 is SGHRS and CDR2 is YFSETQ. These data come from a study of blood T cell repertoires in COVID-19. Repertoires were generated with immunoSEQ multiplex PCR, while TCRdb's copy carries only in-frame clones and drops some. Of about 220,000 clones listed, around 86% are singletons. The chain carries TRBV5-1 and TRBJ1-6, with 8 positions matching TRBD1. The sequence was collected from a woman between 50 and 59 years old with COVID-19, enrolled during active disease. What was sequenced was peripheral blood. This CDR3 reads CASSFDRGYNSPLHF. CDR3 nucleotides: TGCGCCAGCAGCTTCGACAGGGGATATAATTCACCCCTCCACTTT. The full variable domain, its missing parts supplied by reference TRBV5-1 and TRBJ1-6, is KAGVTQTPRYLIKTRGQQVTLSCSPISGHRSVSWYQQTPGQGLQFLFEYFSETQRNKGNFPGRFSGRQFSNSRSEMNVSTLELGDSALYLCASSFDRGYNSPLHFGNGTRLTVT.